This note documents a single T cell receptor (beta chain) sequence. What it binds is unknown. Trimming removed 1 base from V and 6 bases from J, with 3 bases in between. CDR1 and CDR2 (germline): SGHRS, YFSETQ. The CDR3 runs to 11 residues. Treatment in this sample: oral pan-JAK inhibitor, 5-10 mg twice daily. cDNA reverse transcribed from extracted RNA served as the sequencing template. Assay used: immunoSEQ multiplex PCR; TCRdb lists only in-frame clones, some missing. The sample holds some 190,000 clones, approximately 65% seen once. This sample is drawn from a study of CD8+ T cells in alopecia areata. General study findings and limits: The presence of one nonresponder keeps the tie between baseline CD8+ expansion and response uncertain. Lesional tissue from the scalp (especially in alopecia totalis/universalis) showed higher clonality than normal scalp. Tofacitinib yielded significantly lower scalp clonality and fewer expanded CD8+ clones among the top 100.

The chain joins TRBV5-1 to TRBJ2-3, with D unclear. Material: CD4+ T cells sorted from blood, obtained at roughly week 45, from a patient treated with tofacitinib. This receptor was taken from a human donor with alopecia areata. The CDR3 bases are TGCGCCAGCAGCTTGACCGATACGCAGTATTTT. It codes for CASSLTDTQYF.